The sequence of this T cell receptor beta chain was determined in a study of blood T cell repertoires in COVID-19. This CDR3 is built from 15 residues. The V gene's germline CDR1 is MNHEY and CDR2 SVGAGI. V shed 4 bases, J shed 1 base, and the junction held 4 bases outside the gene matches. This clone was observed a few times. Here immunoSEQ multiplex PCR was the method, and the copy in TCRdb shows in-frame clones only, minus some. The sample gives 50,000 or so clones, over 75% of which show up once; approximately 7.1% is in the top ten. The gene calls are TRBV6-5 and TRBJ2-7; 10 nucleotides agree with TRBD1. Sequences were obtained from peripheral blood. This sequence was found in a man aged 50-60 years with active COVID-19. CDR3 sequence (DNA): TGTGCCAGCAGTTTTCTGGGACAGGGGTCCTACGAGCAGTACTTC. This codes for CASSFLGQGSYEQYF.